What follows is one TCR beta chain and its context. Its matching antigen is unknown. All of the isolated RNA was reverse transcribed, so expressed TCRB transcripts were sequenced. Profiling relied on immunoSEQ multiplex PCR, and the TCRdb table lists in-frame clones only, not all of them. The sample lists some 270,000 clones, about 14% occurring once. The data belong to a study of beta chain features in type 1 diabetes. Overall study results and limits: In all four CD4+ subsets, TCRB CDR3 length was significantly, moderately reduced in type 1 diabetes. The study found fewer insertions and more deletions at VDJ junctions in type 1 diabetes patients.

Sorting produced populations that all topped 95% purity. The sequence was collected from a woman in her thirties or forties in good health. Sequenced input: naive CD4+ T cells from blood.

The DNA for the CDR3 is TGTGCTAGTGGTTTCTCCAGGGATAGTAGCGAGCAGTACTTC. The encoded protein is CASGFSRDSSEQYF. This sequence joins TRBV12-5 and TRBJ2-7; D is possibly TRBD1 (5 bases). Trimming stripped 3 bases from V and 6 bases from J, with 15 bases between. Germline V gene data show CDR1 as LGHNT and CDR2 as FRNRAP. The CDR3 length is 14 residues.